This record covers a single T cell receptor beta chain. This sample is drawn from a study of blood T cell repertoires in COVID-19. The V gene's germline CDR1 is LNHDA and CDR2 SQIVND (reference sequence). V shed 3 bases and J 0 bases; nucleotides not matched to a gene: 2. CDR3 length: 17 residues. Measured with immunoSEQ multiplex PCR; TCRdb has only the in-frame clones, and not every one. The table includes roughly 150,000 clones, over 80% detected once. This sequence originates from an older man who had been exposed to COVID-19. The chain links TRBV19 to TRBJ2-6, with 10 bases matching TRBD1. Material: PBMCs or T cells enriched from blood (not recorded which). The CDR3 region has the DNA TGTGCCAGTAGTATTGGGACAGGGGTCTCTGGGGCCAACGTCCTGACTTTC. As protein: CASSIGTGVSGANVLTF.